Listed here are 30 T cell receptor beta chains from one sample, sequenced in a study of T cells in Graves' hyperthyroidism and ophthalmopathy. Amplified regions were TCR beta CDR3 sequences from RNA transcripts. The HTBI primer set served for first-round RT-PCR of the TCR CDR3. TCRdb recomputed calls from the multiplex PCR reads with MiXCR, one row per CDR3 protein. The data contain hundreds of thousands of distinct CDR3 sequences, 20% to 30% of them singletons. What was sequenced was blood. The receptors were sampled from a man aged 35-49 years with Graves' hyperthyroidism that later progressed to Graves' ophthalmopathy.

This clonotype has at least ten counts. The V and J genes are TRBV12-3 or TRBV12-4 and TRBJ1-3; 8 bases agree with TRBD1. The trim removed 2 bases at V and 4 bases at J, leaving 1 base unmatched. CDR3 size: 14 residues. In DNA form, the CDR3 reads TGTGCCAGCAGTTTATGGGACAGGGGAAACACCATATATTTT. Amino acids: CASSLWDRGNTIYF.

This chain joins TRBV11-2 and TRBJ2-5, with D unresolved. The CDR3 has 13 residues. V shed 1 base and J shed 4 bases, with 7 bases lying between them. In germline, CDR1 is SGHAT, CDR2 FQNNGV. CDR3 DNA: TGTGCCAGCAGCTTAGCCCCTAGAGAGACCCAGTACTTC. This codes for CASSLAPRETQYF.

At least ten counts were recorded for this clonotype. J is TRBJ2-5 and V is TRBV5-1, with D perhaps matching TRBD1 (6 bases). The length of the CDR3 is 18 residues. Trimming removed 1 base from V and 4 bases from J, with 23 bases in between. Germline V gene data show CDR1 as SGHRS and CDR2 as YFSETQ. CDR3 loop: CASSLSVAQGQTRETQYF. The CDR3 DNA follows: TGCGCCAGCAGCTTGTCTGTCGCGCAGGGACAAACTAGAGAGACCCAGTACTTC. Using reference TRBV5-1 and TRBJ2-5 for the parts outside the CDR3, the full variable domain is KAGVTQTPRYLIKTRGQQVTLSCSPISGHRSVSWYQQTPGQGLQFLFEYFSETQRNKGNFPGRFSGRQFSNSRSEMNVSTLELGDSALYLCASSLSVAQGQTRETQYFGPGTRLLVL.

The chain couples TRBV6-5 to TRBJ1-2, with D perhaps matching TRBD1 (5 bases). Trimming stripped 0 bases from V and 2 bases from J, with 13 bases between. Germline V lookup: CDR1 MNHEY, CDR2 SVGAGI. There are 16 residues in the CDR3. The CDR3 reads CASSYSGGLGNYGYTF. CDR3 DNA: TGTGCCAGCAGTTACTCCGGGGGACTTGGGAACTATGGCTACACCTTC.

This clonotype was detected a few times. The CDR3 is CASSSQVSSEAFF. The CDR3 DNA reads as TGTGCCAGCAGCTCCCAGGTGTCTTCTGAAGCTTTCTTT. This chain links TRBV7-2 with TRBJ1-1; D ambiguous. The CDR3 is 13 residues long. V was shortened by 4 bases and J by 6 bases, with 12 bases between the two germline ends. Germline-derived CDR1 and CDR2 are SGHTA and FQGNSA.

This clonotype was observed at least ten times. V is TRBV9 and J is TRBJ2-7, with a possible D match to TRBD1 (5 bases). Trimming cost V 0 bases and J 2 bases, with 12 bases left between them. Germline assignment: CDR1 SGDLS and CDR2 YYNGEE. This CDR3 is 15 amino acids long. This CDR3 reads CASSVAAGWAYEQYF. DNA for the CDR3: TGTGCCAGCAGCGTAGCAGCAGGGTGGGCCTACGAGCAGTACTTC.

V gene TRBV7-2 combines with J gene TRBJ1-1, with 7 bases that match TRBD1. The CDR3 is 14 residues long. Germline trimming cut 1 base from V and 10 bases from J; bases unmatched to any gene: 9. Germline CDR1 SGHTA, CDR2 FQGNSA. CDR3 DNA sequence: TGTGCCAGCAGCTTAGACCCCAGGGGGGATGGAGCTTTCTTT. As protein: CASSLDPRGDGAFF.

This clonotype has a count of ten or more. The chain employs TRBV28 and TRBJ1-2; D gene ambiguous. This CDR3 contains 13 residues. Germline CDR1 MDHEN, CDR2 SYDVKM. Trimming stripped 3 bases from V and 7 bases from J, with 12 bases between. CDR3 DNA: TGTGCCAGCAGTTTGCCGCAGGATGGTGGCTACACCTTC. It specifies CASSLPQDGGYTF.

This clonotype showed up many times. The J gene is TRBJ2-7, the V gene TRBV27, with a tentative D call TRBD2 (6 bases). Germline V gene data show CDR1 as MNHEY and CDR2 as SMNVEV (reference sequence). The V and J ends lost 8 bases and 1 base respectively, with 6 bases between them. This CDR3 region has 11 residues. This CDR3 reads CASGLSYEQYF. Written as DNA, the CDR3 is TGTGCCAGCGGACTATCCTACGAGCAGTACTTC.

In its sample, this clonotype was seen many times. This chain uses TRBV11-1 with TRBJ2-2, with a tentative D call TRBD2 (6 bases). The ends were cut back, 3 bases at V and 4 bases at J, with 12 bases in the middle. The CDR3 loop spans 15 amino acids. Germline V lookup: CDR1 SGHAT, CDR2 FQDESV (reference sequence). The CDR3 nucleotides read TGTGCCAGCAGCTTCGGAGGGTTTAGCACCGGGGAGCTGTTTTTT. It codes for CASSFGGFSTGELFF.

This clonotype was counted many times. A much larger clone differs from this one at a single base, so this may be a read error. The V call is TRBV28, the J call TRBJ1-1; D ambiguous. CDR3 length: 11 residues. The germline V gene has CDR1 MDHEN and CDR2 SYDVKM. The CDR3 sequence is CASIMNTEVFF. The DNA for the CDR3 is TGTGCCAGCATTATGAACACTGAAGTTTTCTTT.

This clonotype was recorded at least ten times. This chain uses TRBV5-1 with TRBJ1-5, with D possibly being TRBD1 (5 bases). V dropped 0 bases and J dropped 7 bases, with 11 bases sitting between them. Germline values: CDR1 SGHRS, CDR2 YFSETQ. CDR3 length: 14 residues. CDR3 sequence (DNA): TGCGCCAGCAGCTTGGAGGGGTTCGGGCAGCCCCAGCATTTT. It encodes CASSLEGFGQPQHF.

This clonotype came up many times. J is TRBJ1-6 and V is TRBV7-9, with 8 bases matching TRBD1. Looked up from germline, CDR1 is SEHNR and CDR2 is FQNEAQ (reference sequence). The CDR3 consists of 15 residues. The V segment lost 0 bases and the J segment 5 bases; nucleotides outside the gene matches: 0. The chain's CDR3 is CASSLATGDNSPLHF. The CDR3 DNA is TGTGCCAGCAGCTTAGCGACAGGGGATAATTCACCCCTCCACTTT.

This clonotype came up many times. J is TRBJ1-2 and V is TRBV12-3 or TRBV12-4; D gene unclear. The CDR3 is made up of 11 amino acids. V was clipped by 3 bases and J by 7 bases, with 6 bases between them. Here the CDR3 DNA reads TGTGCCAGCAGTTTCGGCGTTGGCTACACCTTC. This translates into CASSFGVGYTF.

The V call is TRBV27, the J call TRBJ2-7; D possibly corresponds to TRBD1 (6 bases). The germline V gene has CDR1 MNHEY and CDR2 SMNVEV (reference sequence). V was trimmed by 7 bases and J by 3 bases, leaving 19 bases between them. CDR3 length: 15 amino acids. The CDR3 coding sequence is TGTGCCAGCACCCCCCACCCGGACAGCGACTACGAGCAGTACTTC. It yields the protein CASTPHPDSDYEQYF.

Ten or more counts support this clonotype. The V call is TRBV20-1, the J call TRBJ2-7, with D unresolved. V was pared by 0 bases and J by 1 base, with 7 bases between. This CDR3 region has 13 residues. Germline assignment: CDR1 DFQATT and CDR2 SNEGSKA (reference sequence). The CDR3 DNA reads TGCAGTGCTAGAGAGTTAGCATCCTACGAGCAGTACTTC. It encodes CSARELASYEQYF.

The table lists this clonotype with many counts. Here the CDR3 reads CASGGLAGVEQYF. CDR3 nucleotide sequence: TGTGCCAGCGGCGGACTAGCGGGAGTCGAGCAGTACTTC. This chain joins TRBV27 and TRBJ2-7; the match to TRBD2 covers 13 bases. Losses at the gene ends were 8 bases for V and 6 bases for J; bases not matched to a gene: 4. The CDR3 runs to 13 residues. Germline values: CDR1 MNHEY, CDR2 SMNVEV (reference sequence).

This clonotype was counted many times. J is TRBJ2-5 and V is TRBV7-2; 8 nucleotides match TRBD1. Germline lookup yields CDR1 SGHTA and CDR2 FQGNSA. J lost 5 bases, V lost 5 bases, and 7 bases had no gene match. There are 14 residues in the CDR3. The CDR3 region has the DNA TGTGCCAGCAGCCCTAGGACAGGGCGTGAGACCCAGTACTTC. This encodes CASSPRTGRETQYF.

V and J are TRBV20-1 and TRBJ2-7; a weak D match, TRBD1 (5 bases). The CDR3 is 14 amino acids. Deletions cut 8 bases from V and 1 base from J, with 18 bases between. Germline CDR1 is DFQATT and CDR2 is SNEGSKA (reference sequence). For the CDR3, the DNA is TGCAGTTCACAGGTTTCCAGGTCGTCCTACGAGCAGTACTTC. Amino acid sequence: CSSQVSRSSYEQYF.

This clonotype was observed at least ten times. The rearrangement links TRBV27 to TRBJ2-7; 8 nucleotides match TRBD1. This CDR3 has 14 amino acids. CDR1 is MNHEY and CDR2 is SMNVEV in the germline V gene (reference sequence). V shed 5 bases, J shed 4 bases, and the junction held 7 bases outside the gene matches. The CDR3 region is CASSVQGAQYEQYF. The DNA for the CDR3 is TGTGCCAGCAGTGTCCAGGGGGCTCAATACGAGCAGTACTTC.

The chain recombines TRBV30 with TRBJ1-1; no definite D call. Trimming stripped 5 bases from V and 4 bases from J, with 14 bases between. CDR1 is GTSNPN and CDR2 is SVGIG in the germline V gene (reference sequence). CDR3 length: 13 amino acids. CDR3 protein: CAWADGDGTEAFF. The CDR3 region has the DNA TGTGCCTGGGCCGACGGTGATGGCACTGAAGCTTTCTTT.

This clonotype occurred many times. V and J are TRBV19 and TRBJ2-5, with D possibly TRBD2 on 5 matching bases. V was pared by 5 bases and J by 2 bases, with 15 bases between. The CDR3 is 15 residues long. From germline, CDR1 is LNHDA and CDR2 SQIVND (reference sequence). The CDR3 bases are TGTGCCAGTAGTCCCCCGAGGACTGGGCAAGAGACCCAGTACTTC. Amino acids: CASSPPRTGQETQYF.

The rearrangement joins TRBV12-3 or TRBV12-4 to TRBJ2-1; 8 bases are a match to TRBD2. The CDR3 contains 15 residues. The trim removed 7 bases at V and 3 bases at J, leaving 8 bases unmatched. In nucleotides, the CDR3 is TGTGCCAGCACCTCAAGCGGGAGAATCTACAATGAGCAGTTCTTC. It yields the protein CASTSSGRIYNEQFF.

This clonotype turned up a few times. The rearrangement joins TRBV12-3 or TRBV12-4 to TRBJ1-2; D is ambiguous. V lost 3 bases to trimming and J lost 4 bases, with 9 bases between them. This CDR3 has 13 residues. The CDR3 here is CASSLVKGYGYTF. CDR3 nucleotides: TGTGCCAGCAGTTTGGTAAAGGGCTATGGCTACACCTTC.

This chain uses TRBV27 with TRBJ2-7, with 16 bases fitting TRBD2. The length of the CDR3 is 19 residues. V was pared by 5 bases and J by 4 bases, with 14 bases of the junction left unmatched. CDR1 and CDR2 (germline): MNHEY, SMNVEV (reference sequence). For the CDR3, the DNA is TGTGCCAGCAGTAAGGAAGGGACTAGCGGGAGGGCCAGCCCATACGAGCAGTACTTC. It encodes CASSKEGTSGRASPYEQYF.

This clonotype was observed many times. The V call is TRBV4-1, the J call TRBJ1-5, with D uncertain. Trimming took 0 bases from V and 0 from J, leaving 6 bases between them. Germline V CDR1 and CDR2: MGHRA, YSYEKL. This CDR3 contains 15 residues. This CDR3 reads CASSQDTYSNQPQHF. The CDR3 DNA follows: TGCGCCAGCAGCCAAGACACATATAGCAATCAGCCCCAGCATTTT.

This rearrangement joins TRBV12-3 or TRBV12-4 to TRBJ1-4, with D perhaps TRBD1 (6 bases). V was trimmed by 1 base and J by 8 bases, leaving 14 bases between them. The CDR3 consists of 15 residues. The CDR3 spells CASSLGAQGLEKLFF. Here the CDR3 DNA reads TGTGCCAGCAGTTTAGGAGCGCAGGGGTTGGAAAAACTGTTTTTT.

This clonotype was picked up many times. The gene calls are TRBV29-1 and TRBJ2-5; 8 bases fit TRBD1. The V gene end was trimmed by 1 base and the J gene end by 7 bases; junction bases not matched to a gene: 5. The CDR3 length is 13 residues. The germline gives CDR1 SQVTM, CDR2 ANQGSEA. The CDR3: CSVEAGQGATQYF. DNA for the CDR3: TGCAGCGTTGAAGCCGGACAGGGAGCGACCCAGTACTTC.

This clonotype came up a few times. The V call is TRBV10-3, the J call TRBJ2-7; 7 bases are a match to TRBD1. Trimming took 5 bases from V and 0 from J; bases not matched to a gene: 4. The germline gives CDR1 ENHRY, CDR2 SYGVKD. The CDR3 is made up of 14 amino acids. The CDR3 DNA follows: TGTGCCATCAGTACCGGGACAGTCTCCTACGAGCAGTACTTC. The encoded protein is CAISTGTVSYEQYF.

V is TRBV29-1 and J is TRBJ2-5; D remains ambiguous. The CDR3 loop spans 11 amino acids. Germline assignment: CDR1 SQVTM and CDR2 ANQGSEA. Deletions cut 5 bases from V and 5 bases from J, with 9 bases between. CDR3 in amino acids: CSVRLLETQYF. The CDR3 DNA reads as TGCAGCGTTAGGCTTCTGGAGACCCAGTACTTC.